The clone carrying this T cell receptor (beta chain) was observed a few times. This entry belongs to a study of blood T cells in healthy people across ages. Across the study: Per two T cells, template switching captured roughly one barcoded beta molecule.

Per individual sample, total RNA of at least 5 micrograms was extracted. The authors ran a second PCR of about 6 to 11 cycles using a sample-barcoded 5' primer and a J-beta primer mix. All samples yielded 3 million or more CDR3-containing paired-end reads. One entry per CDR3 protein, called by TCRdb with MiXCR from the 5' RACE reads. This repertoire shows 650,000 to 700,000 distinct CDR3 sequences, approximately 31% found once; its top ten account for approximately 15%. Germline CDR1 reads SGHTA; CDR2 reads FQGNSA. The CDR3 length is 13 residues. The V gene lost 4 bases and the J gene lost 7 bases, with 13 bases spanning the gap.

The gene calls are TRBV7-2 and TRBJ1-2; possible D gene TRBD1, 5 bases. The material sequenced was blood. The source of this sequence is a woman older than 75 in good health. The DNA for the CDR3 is TGTGCCAGCAGCTACGAAGGAAGGGGTGGCTACACCTTC. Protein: CASSYEGRGGYTF.